The rows below give T cell receptor beta chains drawn from one sample of a study. TCRdb itself ran the 5' RACE reads through MiXCR, one entry per CDR3 protein. The sample holds roughly 4,900 distinct CDR3 sequences; roughly 38% are singletons and the top ten take 50% to 60%. Sequencing used memory CD4+ T cells sorted from blood. These TCRs come from a female donor with breast cancer. CDR3s include the opening cysteine and the closing phenylalanine or tryptophan. The D gene is left open where the match is weak. Size is omitted from some rows. Given values are once, few, many or a class for expanded clones.

size	V	D	J	DNA	CDR3
many	TRBV4-1	TRBD2	TRBJ2-1	TGCGCCAGCAGGGACAGGACTAGCGATCACAATGAGCAGTTCTTC	CASRDRTSDHNEQFF
medium-sized	TRBV6-6	TRBD2	TRBJ2-1	TGTGCCAGCAGTTACGGTAGCGGGAGGTACAATGAGCAGTTCTTC	CASSYGSGRYNEQFF
many	TRBV5-1	-	TRBJ2-2	TGCGCCAGCAGCTCGGACACGAACACCGGGGAGCTGTTTTTT	CASSSDTNTGELFF
medium-sized	TRBV12-3/TRBV12-4	-	TRBJ1-5	TGTGCCAGCAGTTTCGACAGACCTCAGCCCCAGCATTTT	CASSFDRPQPQHF
medium-sized	TRBV4-1	TRBD2	TRBJ2-1	TGCGCCAGCAGCCTGGGACTAGCCTACAATGAGCAGTTCTTC	CASSLGLAYNEQFF
few	TRBV10-3	TRBD2	TRBJ2-7	TGTGCCATCAGTGACCCCGGACTAGCGGACTCCTACGAGCAGTACTTC	CAISDPGLADSYEQYF
medium-sized	TRBV20-1	TRBD1	TRBJ2-2	TGCAGTGCTAGAGTGCCGGGACAGGGTCCCGGGGAGCTGTTTTTT	CSARVPGQGPGELFF
-	TRBV20-1	-	TRBJ2-3	TGCAGTGCTAGAGAGACGACAGCAGGAGATACGCAGTACTTT	CSARETTAGDTQYF
many	TRBV7-2	TRBD2	TRBJ2-5	TGTGCCAGCAGCTCGGGAGATAGCGGGAGGGAGACCCAGTACTTC	CASSSGDSGRETQYF
medium-sized	TRBV7-2	-	TRBJ2-7	TGTGCCAGCAGCCCCCAGGGGACGGGTTCCTACGAGCAGTACTTC	CASSPQGTGSYEQYF
few	TRBV6-5	-	TRBJ2-7	TGTGCCAGCAGTTCCCGGATAAGACTCTACGAGCAGTACTTC	CASSSRIRLYEQYF
-	TRBV7-6	TRBD2	TRBJ2-1	TGTGCCAGCAGCCTTTTTAGCGGGAGTGTTAATGAGCAGCTCTTC	CASSLFSGSVNEQLF
many	TRBV7-3	-	TRBJ2-5	TGTGCCAGCAGCCCCACCTTTGAAGAGACCCAGTACTTC	CASSPTFEETQYF
many	TRBV11-2	TRBD1	TRBJ2-5	TGTGCCAGCAGCCCGGACAGGGGAGAGACCCAGTACTTC	CASSPDRGETQYF
medium-sized	TRBV9	-	TRBJ2-1	TGTGCCAGCAGCTACGGAGGGGGGGTGAACAATGAGCAGTTCTTC	CASSYGGGVNNEQFF
many	TRBV11-1	TRBD2	TRBJ2-7	TGTGCCAGCAGCTTAGGACTAGCGGGAAGCTACGAGCAGTACTTC	CASSLGLAGSYEQYF
-	TRBV29-1	-	TRBJ2-7	TGCAGCGTTGCGTCGCCTGCGGGGGAGCAGTACTTC	CSVASPAGEQYF
-	TRBV5-1	-	TRBJ1-1	TGCGCCAGCCGAGACCGCCCGATGAACACTGAAGCTTTCTTT	CASRDRPMNTEAFF
few	TRBV6-6	TRBD1	TRBJ1-1	TGTGCCAGCAGAGACCGGACAGGGATGAACACTGAAGCTTTCTTT	CASRDRTGMNTEAFF
many	TRBV6-1	-	TRBJ1-5	TGTGCCAGCAGTGATGTCCCGGGGCAGCAGCCCCAGCATTTT	CASSDVPGQQPQHF
-	TRBV4-3	-	TRBJ1-2	TGCGCCAGCAGCCAACAATCCTCCTATGGCTACACCTTC	CASSQQSSYGYTF
medium-sized	TRBV4-2	-	TRBJ1-3	TGTGCCAGCAGCCTTACCCGGGACATCCGAAACACCATATATTTT	CASSLTRDIRNTIYF
-	TRBV10-2	TRBD2	TRBJ2-7	TGCGCCAGCAGGGCTAGCGGGGGTCTCTACGAGCAGTACTTC	CASRASGGLYEQYF
-	TRBV6-5	TRBD1	TRBJ1-5	TGTGCCAGCAGTCCCCAACAGGGGACGGAGCAGCCCCAGCATTTT	CASSPQQGTEQPQHF
few	TRBV20-1	-	TRBJ1-1	TGCAGTGCAAATGTGGGTCCTGGGTTCGCTGAAGCTTTCTTT	CSANVGPGFAEAFF
-	TRBV29-1	TRBD1	TRBJ2-3	TGCAGCGCCAGACAGGGTTTAGCCACAGATACGCAGGATTTT	CSARQGLATDTQDF
-	TRBV5-6	TRBD2	TRBJ2-3	TGTGCTAGCAGCGGAGCGGGGAGTAGCACAGATACGCGGTATTTT	CASSGAGSSTDTRYF
few	TRBV7-6	TRBD2	TRBJ2-5	TGTGCCAGCAGCTTTGGACTAGCGGGAGCGAAAGAGACCCAGTACTTT	CASSFGLAGAKETQYF